Presented here are 23 T cell receptor beta chains from one specimen sequenced in a study of blood T cell repertoires in COVID-19. Repertoires were generated with immunoSEQ multiplex PCR, while TCRdb's copy carries only in-frame clones and drops some. Of approximately 240,000 clones listed, approximately 86% are singletons. The sequencing input was peripheral blood. These receptors came from a woman aged 30 to 39 who had recovered from COVID-19.

The chain couples TRBV3-1 (or the pseudogene TRBV3-2) to TRBJ2-1; TRBD2 agrees at 7 bases. This CDR3 region has 14 residues. V lost 1 base, J lost 4 bases, and 1 base stayed unmatched. Germline V gene lookup returns CDR1 LGHDT and CDR2 YNNKEL (reference sequence). The DNA for the CDR3 is TGTGCCAGCAGCCAAGCGGGGGGTTACAATGAGCAGTTCTTC. Translated, it gives CASSQAGGYNEQFF.

This chain links TRBV7-6 with TRBJ2-3, with TRBD2 matching 12 bases. The junction had 5 bases not matched to a gene; V was cut back by 1 base and J by 3 bases. The CDR3 extends over 17 amino acids. Germline values: CDR1 SGHVS, CDR2 FNYEAQ. The CDR3 DNA follows: TGTGCCAGCAGCTTAGTCCTAGCGGGGGGGCCAACAGATACGCAGTATTTT. The encoded protein is CASSLVLAGGPTDTQYF.

As regards this clone: This CDR3 is also generated by other DNA sequences in the sample. The chain is built from TRBV6-6 and TRBJ1-2; unclear D gene. The V end lost 2 bases, the J end lost 5 bases, and 9 bases lay between the germline ends. CDR3 length: 13 amino acids. Germline assignment: CDR1 MNHNY and CDR2 SVGAGI (reference sequence). The CDR3 bases are TGTGCCAGCAGTTACGGGCAGGATTATGGCTACACCTTC. It specifies CASSYGQDYGYTF.

V is TRBV6-5 and J is TRBJ1-3; no clear D gene. The CDR3 spans 16 residues. Trimming left V 2 bases short and J 0 bases short, with 11 bases between. Germline V gives CDR1 MNHEY, CDR2 SVGAGI. Here the CDR3 DNA reads TGTGCCAGCAGTTACGGGCCTCCTGGCTCTGGAAACACCATATATTTT. It yields the protein CASSYGPPGSGNTIYF.

The genes are TRBV27 and TRBJ2-2, with 9 bases aligning to TRBD1. The CDR3 runs 18 residues. With V trimmed by 7 bases and J by 5 bases, 17 bases remained unmatched. The germline V gene encodes CDR1 MNHEY and CDR2 SMNVEV (reference sequence). CDR3 bases: TGTGCCAGCACTCGAGTCCCCACCGGGACAGGGAAGACCGGGGAGCTGTTTTTT. Protein: CASTRVPTGTGKTGELFF.

Points on this clone: The sample contains more than one DNA sequence encoding this CDR3. This chain links TRBV7-2 with TRBJ1-1, with TRBD1 identical over 9 bases. The V gene's germline CDR1 is SGHTA and CDR2 FQGNSA. V gave up 4 bases and J gave up 1 base; unmatched junction bases: 1. This CDR3 has 14 residues. CDR3 in DNA: TGTGCCAGCAGCTGGGGACAGGGGAACACTGAAGCTTTCTTT. Encoded protein: CASSWGQGNTEAFF.

The gene calls are TRBV25-1 and TRBJ2-7, with TRBD2 matching over 7 bases. The CDR3 runs 12 residues. V lost 6 bases, J lost 6 bases, and 5 bases stayed unmatched. The germline V gene encodes CDR1 MGHDK and CDR2 SYGVNS. For the CDR3, the DNA is TGTGCCAGCAGGGGAGGGATAGGCGAGCAGTACTTC. Translated: CASRGGIGEQYF.

The chain recombines TRBV11-2 with TRBJ1-2; D is perhaps TRBD1 (5 bases). This CDR3 has 17 amino acids. The germline V gene encodes CDR1 SGHAT and CDR2 FQNNGV. The V and J ends lost 1 base and 2 bases respectively, with 17 bases between them. The CDR3 loop reads CASSLAAGTQVNYGYTF. In nucleotides, the CDR3 is TGTGCCAGCAGCTTAGCTGCGGGAACACAGGTCAACTATGGCTACACCTTC. The full variable domain, its missing parts supplied by reference TRBV11-2 and TRBJ1-2, is EAGVAQSPRYKIIEKRQSVAFWCNPISGHATLYWYQQILGQGPKLLIQFQNNGVVDDSQLPKDRFSAERLKGVDSTLKIQPAKLEDSAVYLCASSLAAGTQVNYGYTFGSGTRLTVV.

V gene TRBV7-9 combines with J gene TRBJ2-7; D perhaps matches TRBD1 (6 bases). The germline V gene encodes CDR1 SEHNR and CDR2 FQNEAQ (reference sequence). The CDR3 covers 14 residues. V was cut by 6 bases and J by 4 bases, with 16 bases left in between. In nucleotides, the CDR3 is TGTGCCAGCAGGCTTCTGGGGGCTTGGTACGAGCAGTACTTC. It encodes CASRLLGAWYEQYF. Drawing the rest from reference TRBV7-9 and TRBJ2-7, the complete variable domain is DTGVSQNPRHKITKRGQNVTFRCDPISEHNRLYWYRQTLGQGPEFLTYFQNEAQLEKSRLLSDRFSAERPKGSFSTLEIQRTEQGDSAMYLCASRLLGAWYEQYFGPGTRLTVT.

The CDR3 is CATSRDFTGNEQYF. CDR3 sequence (DNA): TGTGCCACCAGCAGAGATTTCACGGGGAACGAGCAGTACTTC. The V call is TRBV15, the J call TRBJ2-7, with TRBD2 as a possible D gene (5 bases). CDR3 size: 14 residues. V was pared by 0 bases and J by 5 bases, with 11 bases between. The germline V gene encodes CDR1 LNHNV and CDR2 YYDKDF (reference sequence).

V gene TRBV21-1 combines with J gene TRBJ2-5; TRBD2 is the table's D call, not checked against the DNA. TRBV21-1 is described as a pseudogene. The CDR3 consists of 13 residues. The CDR3: CASSSLSEETQYF. DNA for the CDR3: TGTGCCAGCAGCTCGCTGTCGGAAGAGACCCAGTACTTC.

CDR3 residues: CASSYAVGGVERQYF. The CDR3 nucleotides are TGTGCCAGCAGTTACGCTGTCGGAGGGGTTGAAAGGCAGTACTTC. The chain combines TRBV6-5 with TRBJ2-5, with D perhaps matching TRBD2 (6 bases). Looked up from germline, CDR1 is MNHEY and CDR2 is SVGAGI. V lost 2 bases, J lost 11 bases, and 21 bases lay in between. CDR3 length equals 15 residues.

CDR3 in DNA: TGTGCCAGCAGTTACTCTTGGCAGGGGGCAACTGAAGCTTTCTTT. It yields the protein CASSYSWQGATEAFF. The J gene is TRBJ1-1, the V gene TRBV6-5; 8 positions match TRBD1. V was clipped by 0 bases and J by 5 bases; unmatched bases: 5. Germline lookup yields CDR1 MNHEY and CDR2 SVGAGI. The CDR3 runs 15 residues.

A note on this clone: The same CDR3 also results from other DNA sequences found in this sample. This chain links TRBV7-2 with TRBJ2-3; unclear D gene. Deletions cut 1 base from V and 1 base from J, with 6 bases between. Germline V gives CDR1 SGHTA, CDR2 FQGNSA. This CDR3 comprises 14 residues. CDR3 coding DNA: TGTGCCAGCAGCTTAGGGAGTGGCACAGATACGCAGTATTTT. Translating gives CASSLGSGTDTQYF.

The V and J genes are TRBV7-8 and TRBJ2-5, with 7 nucleotides matching TRBD1. This CDR3 has 15 amino acids. Germline-derived CDR1 and CDR2 are SGHVS and FQNEAQ. V was clipped by 3 bases and J by 2 bases; unmatched bases: 6. The CDR3 DNA reads as TGTGCCAGCAGCTTTAGACGGACAGGTCAAGAGACCCAGTACTTC. Its protein is CASSFRRTGQETQYF.

DNA for the CDR3: TGTGCCAGCAGCGTAGGAGGAACAGGGAAGCATGAGCAGTTCTTC. It codes for CASSVGGTGKHEQFF. This sequence joins TRBV9 and TRBJ2-1; D possibly corresponds to TRBD1 (6 bases). The CDR3 runs to 15 residues. V lost 0 bases to trimming and J lost 8 bases, with 15 bases between them. The V gene's germline CDR1 is SGDLS and CDR2 YYNGEE. The whole variable domain, remainder taken from reference TRBV9 and TRBJ2-1, is DSGVTQTPKHLITATGQRVTLRCSPRSGDLSVYWYQQSLDQGLQFLIQYYNGEERAKGNILERFSAQQFPDLHSELNLSSLELGDSALYFCASSVGGTGKHEQFFGPGTRLTVL.

The rearrangement uses TRBV2 and TRBJ1-5, with D unresolved. The V gene's germline CDR1 is SNHLY and CDR2 FYNNEI. The V end lost 7 bases, the J end lost 3 bases, and 10 bases lay between the germline ends. This CDR3 is built from 13 residues. The DNA of the CDR3 is TGTGCCAGCAACGGGGAAGTCAATCAGCCCCAGCATTTT. It encodes CASNGEVNQPQHF.

J is TRBJ2-5 and V is TRBV4-1; D remains unclear. There are 16 residues in the CDR3. Germline V gene sequence: CDR1 MGHRA, CDR2 YSYEKL. Trimming removed 1 base at V and 3 bases at J, with 15 bases between. CDR3 bases: TGCGCCAGCAGCCAAGGAGTACTAATATCTAAAGAGACCCAGTACTTC. Its protein product is CASSQGVLISKETQYF.

This sequence joins TRBV3-1 (or the pseudogene TRBV3-2) and TRBJ2-5; TRBD2 aligns across 12 bases. With 1 base clipped from V and 5 bases from J, the junction kept 5 bases outside the gene matches. This CDR3 comprises 16 residues. Germline V gene lookup returns CDR1 LGHDT and CDR2 YNNKEL (reference sequence). CDR3 protein: CASSQGLAGGRETQYF. The CDR3 bases are TGTGCCAGCAGCCAAGGGCTAGCGGGGGGGCGTGAGACCCAGTACTTC.

The genes are TRBV7-2 and TRBJ2-5; the match to TRBD1 covers 7 bases. From germline, CDR1 is SGHTA and CDR2 FQGNSA. This CDR3 is 14 amino acids long. V lost 7 bases and J lost 5; bases outside the gene matches: 10. The CDR3 sequence is CASTPSRGLETQYF. The CDR3 region has the DNA TGTGCCAGCACCCCATCAAGGGGGCTGGAGACCCAGTACTTC.

In its sample, this clone was seen once. The chain joins TRBV12-5 to TRBJ2-3; TRBD2 is a possible D gene (5 bases). Germline CDR1 and CDR2: LGHNT and FRNRAP. V dropped 8 bases and J dropped 2 bases, with 17 bases sitting between them. The CDR3 contains 15 residues. The CDR3 DNA follows: TGTGCTAGTTTAGGGCCTACTAGGGTCACAGATACGCAGTATTTT. Translating it yields CASLGPTRVTDTQYF.

The chain employs TRBV21-1 and TRBJ2-3; TRBD1 is the table's D call, not checked against the DNA. TRBV21-1 is tagged as a pseudogene. The CDR3 runs to 15 residues. Here the CDR3 DNA reads TGTGCCACCCCCAGGGCAGGGATAAAGACAGATACGCAGTATTTT. This gives the protein CATPRAGIKTDTQYF.

In its sample, this clone was seen a few times. The chain has TRBV6-5 and TRBJ1-1; the match to TRBD1 covers 7 bases. This CDR3 is built from 14 residues. The V and J ends lost 8 bases and 1 base, in that order; junction bases with no gene match: 7. Germline V gives CDR1 MNHEY, CDR2 SVGAGI. The CDR3, as DNA: TGTGCCAGCCTGACAGGGATGTGGAACACTGAAGCTTTCTTT. Protein: CASLTGMWNTEAFF.